Listed below are T cell receptor beta chains from one sample, sequenced in a study of blood T cell repertoires in COVID-19. Sequenced by immunoSEQ multiplex PCR; TCRdb stores in-frame clones only, minus some. The data show tens of thousands of clones, with roughly 84% seen just once and 7% to 9.5% held by the top ten. The sequencing input was peripheral blood. These receptors originate from a man aged 50 to 60 with active COVID-19. Both conserved end residues are part of each CDR3. Fields, in order: clone size, J gene, D gene, V gene, CDR3 protein, CDR3 DNA. D genes are given only for firm matches. The size entry is marked missing in some rows and otherwise reads once, few, many or a size class.

abundance: -
j_gene: TRBJ1-1
d_gene: -
v_gene: TRBV3-1/TRBV3-2
CDR3aa: CASSLGAPNTEAFF
CDR3nt: TGTGCCAGCAGCCTGGGGGCTCCGAACACTGAAGCTTTCTTT

abundance: -
j_gene: TRBJ1-4
d_gene: -
v_gene: TRBV5-3
CDR3aa: CARSLFRGRGDEKLFF
CDR3nt: TGTGCCAGAAGCTTGTTTAGAGGGCGGGGGGACGAAAAACTGTTTTTT

abundance: once
j_gene: TRBJ1-2
d_gene: -
v_gene: TRBV7-2
CDR3aa: CASSPRESIYGYTF
CDR3nt: TGTGCCAGCAGCCCACGGGAATCCATCTATGGCTACACCTTC

abundance: -
j_gene: TRBJ1-2
d_gene: TRBD1
v_gene: TRBV7-3
CDR3aa: CASSLWGQSIPGYGYTF
CDR3nt: TGTGCCAGCAGCTTATGGGGACAGTCAATCCCCGGGTATGGCTACACCTTC

abundance: -
j_gene: TRBJ2-7
d_gene: TRBD1
v_gene: TRBV3-1/TRBV3-2
CDR3aa: CASSQVGGQGFYEQYF
CDR3nt: TGTGCCAGCAGCCAAGTGGGGGGACAGGGGTTCTACGAGCAGTACTTC

abundance: -
j_gene: TRBJ2-7
d_gene: TRBD2
v_gene: TRBV5-4
CDR3aa: CASSSGSGRQYEQYF
CDR3nt: TGTGCCAGCAGCTCGGGGAGCGGGAGGCAGTACGAGCAGTACTTC

abundance: -
j_gene: TRBJ2-1
d_gene: -
v_gene: TRBV9
CDR3aa: CASSVDSSYNEQFF
CDR3nt: TGTGCCAGCAGCGTAGATAGTTCCTACAATGAGCAGTTCTTC

abundance: -
j_gene: TRBJ2-6
d_gene: -
v_gene: TRBV5-1
CDR3aa: CASSPTPGTSGANVLTF
CDR3nt: TGCGCCAGCAGCCCGACGCCAGGAACCTCTGGGGCCAACGTCCTGACTTTC

abundance: -
j_gene: TRBJ1-6
d_gene: -
v_gene: TRBV24-1
CDR3aa: CATSGSSYNSPLHF
CDR3nt: TGTGCCACCAGTGGGAGCTCCTATAATTCACCCCTCCACTTT

abundance: -
j_gene: TRBJ1-1
d_gene: TRBD1
v_gene: TRBV5-1
CDR3aa: CASSPRDSDFMNTEAFF
CDR3nt: TGCGCCAGCAGCCCCCGGGACAGTGACTTCATGAACACTGAAGCTTTCTTT

abundance: -
j_gene: TRBJ1-5
d_gene: -
v_gene: TRBV24-1
CDR3aa: CATSPDPRGARVNQPQHF
CDR3nt: TGTGCCACCAGCCCCGATCCTCGGGGGGCGCGGGTCAATCAGCCCCAGCATTTT

abundance: -
j_gene: TRBJ2-3
d_gene: TRBD2
v_gene: TRBV5-1
CDR3aa: CASSLASIAGGTKLTDTQYF
CDR3nt: TGCGCCAGCAGCTTGGCCTCGATAGCGGGGGGGACAAAACTCACAGATACGCAGTATTTT

abundance: -
j_gene: TRBJ2-7
d_gene: -
v_gene: TRBV2
CDR3aa: CATANAGTSYEQYF
CDR3nt: TGTGCCACTGCGAATGCCGGGACTTCCTACGAGCAGTACTTC

abundance: few
j_gene: TRBJ2-3
d_gene: -
v_gene: TRBV3-1/TRBV3-2
CDR3aa: CASSLLSGASTDTQYF
CDR3nt: TGTGCCAGCAGCCTCCTTAGTGGGGCTAGCACAGATACGCAGTATTTT

abundance: medium-sized
j_gene: TRBJ1-2
d_gene: -
v_gene: TRBV28
CDR3aa: CASSSPAGSGMRGYTF
CDR3nt: TGTGCCAGCAGTTCCCCGGCAGGCAGTGGTATGAGAGGCTACACCTTC

abundance: -
j_gene: TRBJ2-3
d_gene: -
v_gene: TRBV7-2
CDR3aa: CASSFTGTDTQYF
CDR3nt: TGTGCCAGCAGCTTCACGGGCACAGATACGCAGTATTTT

abundance: -
j_gene: TRBJ2-1
d_gene: TRBD2
v_gene: TRBV4-1
CDR3aa: CASSPSGGTSSYNEQFF
CDR3nt: TGCGCCAGCAGCCCCAGCGGGGGAACTTCCTCCTACAATGAGCAGTTCTTC

abundance: -
j_gene: TRBJ2-1
d_gene: TRBD2
v_gene: TRBV2
CDR3aa: CASSLSGLAGFNEQFF
CDR3nt: TGTGCCAGCAGTCTCTCGGGACTAGCGGGGTTCAATGAGCAGTTCTTC

abundance: -
j_gene: TRBJ1-1
d_gene: -
v_gene: TRBV19
CDR3aa: CASSSGQTNTEAFF
CDR3nt: TGTGCCAGTAGTAGCGGACAGACGAACACTGAAGCTTTCTTT

abundance: -
j_gene: TRBJ2-7
d_gene: -
v_gene: TRBV28
CDR3aa: CASNGGRGESICF
CDR3nt: TGTGCCAGCAATGGGGGCAGGGGCGAATCTATATGCTTC

abundance: -
j_gene: TRBJ2-1
d_gene: TRBD1
v_gene: TRBV28
CDR3aa: CASSFAGTGSYNEQFF
CDR3nt: TGTGCCAGCAGTTTTGCCGGGACAGGGAGCTACAATGAGCAGTTCTTC

abundance: -
j_gene: TRBJ2-3
d_gene: -
v_gene: TRBV30
CDR3aa: CAWSGSTDTQYF
CDR3nt: TGTGCCTGGAGCGGTAGCACAGATACGCAGTATTTT

abundance: once
j_gene: TRBJ2-1
d_gene: -
v_gene: TRBV18
CDR3aa: CASSPGLSMNNEQFF
CDR3nt: TGTGCCAGCTCACCCGGACTCTCGATGAACAATGAGCAGTTCTTC

abundance: -
j_gene: TRBJ2-3
d_gene: -
v_gene: TRBV27
CDR3aa: CASSASPQASTDTQYF
CDR3nt: TGTGCCAGCAGTGCATCTCCCCAGGCCAGCACAGATACGCAGTATTTT

abundance: once
j_gene: TRBJ2-3
d_gene: TRBD2
v_gene: TRBV4-3
CDR3aa: CASSQETGGARPDTQYF
CDR3nt: TGCGCCAGCAGCCAAGAAACGGGGGGGGCGCGCCCAGATACGCAGTATTTT

abundance: -
j_gene: TRBJ1-1
d_gene: TRBD1
v_gene: TRBV19
CDR3aa: CASSITGQGNTEAFF
CDR3nt: TGTGCCAGTAGTATTACGGGACAGGGGAACACTGAAGCTTTCTTT

abundance: -
j_gene: TRBJ1-1
d_gene: -
v_gene: TRBV2
CDR3aa: CASQEGVPEAFF
CDR3nt: TGTGCCAGCCAAGAGGGGGTTCCTGAAGCTTTCTTT

abundance: -
j_gene: TRBJ1-5
d_gene: -
v_gene: TRBV4-2
CDR3aa: CASSQGREQPQHF
CDR3nt: TGTGCCAGCAGCCAAGGGAGGGAACAGCCCCAGCATTTT

abundance: -
j_gene: TRBJ1-6
d_gene: -
v_gene: TRBV10-3
CDR3aa: CAISSEGNNSPLHF
CDR3nt: TGTGCCATTTCATCCGAGGGAAATAATTCACCCCTCCACTTT

abundance: -
j_gene: TRBJ2-7
d_gene: TRBD2
v_gene: TRBV2
CDR3aa: CASSVRGLAGYEQYF
CDR3nt: TGTGCCAGCAGTGTACGAGGACTAGCGGGCTACGAGCAGTACTTC

abundance: -
j_gene: TRBJ2-1
d_gene: TRBD1
v_gene: TRBV9
CDR3aa: CASSAGQGDNEQFF
CDR3nt: TGTGCCAGCAGCGCGGGACAGGGGGACAATGAGCAGTTCTTC

abundance: -
j_gene: TRBJ1-6
d_gene: TRBD1
v_gene: TRBV6-5
CDR3aa: CASRKSRDRGSPLHF
CDR3nt: TGTGCCAGCCGTAAATCCCGGGACAGGGGATCACCCCTCCACTTT

abundance: -
j_gene: TRBJ2-2
d_gene: TRBD1
v_gene: TRBV5-5
CDR3aa: CASSEETGALSGELFF
CDR3nt: TGTGCCAGCAGCGAAGAGACAGGGGCTCTCTCCGGGGAGCTGTTTTTT

abundance: -
j_gene: TRBJ1-5
d_gene: -
v_gene: TRBV6-5
CDR3aa: CASRVRRADNQPQHF
CDR3nt: TGTGCCAGCAGGGTGAGGAGGGCGGACAATCAGCCCCAGCATTTT

abundance: -
j_gene: TRBJ2-1
d_gene: -
v_gene: TRBV4-1
CDR3aa: CASSQEPLAGYPYNEQFF
CDR3nt: TGCGCCAGCAGCCAAGAGCCTCTCGCGGGGTACCCCTACAATGAGCAGTTCTTC

abundance: -
j_gene: TRBJ2-7
d_gene: -
v_gene: TRBV28
CDR3aa: CASSSSRVPDYEQYF
CDR3nt: TGTGCCAGCAGTTCCTCCAGGGTCCCCGACTACGAGCAGTACTTC

abundance: -
j_gene: TRBJ1-3
d_gene: -
v_gene: TRBV4-2
CDR3aa: CASSQDQVHISGNTIYF
CDR3nt: TGTGCCAGCAGCCAAGATCAGGTACACATCTCTGGAAACACCATATATTTT

abundance: -
j_gene: TRBJ2-7
d_gene: -
v_gene: TRBV28
CDR3aa: CASRKTGLSSYEQYF
CDR3nt: TGTGCCAGCAGAAAAACAGGGCTCTCTAGCTACGAGCAGTACTTC

abundance: -
j_gene: TRBJ1-2
d_gene: TRBD1
v_gene: TRBV29-1
CDR3aa: CSVEEDRGGSGYTF
CDR3nt: TGCAGCGTTGAAGAGGACAGGGGAGGCTCTGGCTACACCTTC

abundance: -
j_gene: TRBJ1-5
d_gene: -
v_gene: TRBV7-8
CDR3aa: CGLGGGSFSNQPQHF
CDR3nt: TGTGGTTTAGGCGGGGGCTCTTTTAGCAATCAGCCCCAGCATTTT

abundance: -
j_gene: TRBJ1-2
d_gene: -
v_gene: TRBV7-8
CDR3aa: CASSLLDSYGYTF
CDR3nt: TGTGCCAGCAGTCTACTAGACTCTTATGGCTACACCTTC

abundance: -
j_gene: TRBJ2-7
d_gene: TRBD2
v_gene: TRBV4-3
CDR3aa: CASSQDSRELSYEQYF
CDR3nt: TGCGCCAGCAGCCAAGACTCGCGGGAGTTATCCTACGAGCAGTACTTC

abundance: -
j_gene: TRBJ1-2
d_gene: TRBD1
v_gene: TRBV28
CDR3aa: CASSLGQGDGYTF
CDR3nt: TGTGCCAGCAGTTTAGGGCAGGGGGACGGCTACACCTTC

abundance: -
j_gene: TRBJ1-2
d_gene: -
v_gene: TRBV6-6
CDR3aa: CAAREVGYTF
CDR3nt: TGTGCCGCCAGGGAAGTGGGCTACACCTTC

abundance: -
j_gene: TRBJ2-7
d_gene: -
v_gene: TRBV2
CDR3aa: CASRTPGLSSYEQYF
CDR3nt: TGTGCCAGCAGGACCCCGGGACTGAGCTCCTACGAGCAGTACTTC

abundance: -
j_gene: TRBJ2-1
d_gene: -
v_gene: TRBV6-2/TRBV6-3
CDR3aa: CASSRQGAGGHEQFF
CDR3nt: TGTGCCAGCAGTAGACAGGGGGCGGGAGGGCATGAGCAGTTCTTC

abundance: -
j_gene: TRBJ1-1
d_gene: -
v_gene: TRBV30
CDR3aa: CAWSVAGSTEAFF
CDR3nt: TGTGCCTGGAGTGTTGCGGGGAGCACTGAAGCTTTCTTT

abundance: -
j_gene: TRBJ1-5
d_gene: TRBD1
v_gene: TRBV9
CDR3aa: CASSPGTVSNQPQHF
CDR3nt: TGTGCCAGCAGCCCCGGGACAGTTAGCAATCAGCCCCAGCATTTT

abundance: -
j_gene: TRBJ2-5
d_gene: TRBD1
v_gene: TRBV6-2/TRBV6-3
CDR3aa: CASSYDREETQYF
CDR3nt: TGTGCCAGCAGTTACGACAGGGAAGAGACCCAGTACTTC

abundance: -
j_gene: TRBJ2-1
d_gene: TRBD2
v_gene: TRBV5-4
CDR3aa: CASSLASGDEQFF
CDR3nt: TGTGCCAGCAGCTTGGCTAGCGGGGATGAGCAGTTCTTC

abundance: -
j_gene: TRBJ2-3
d_gene: -
v_gene: TRBV13
CDR3aa: CASSLVPSTLDTQYF
CDR3nt: TGTGCCAGCAGCTTAGTACCGAGCACTCTAGATACGCAGTATTTT

abundance: -
j_gene: TRBJ2-3
d_gene: -
v_gene: TRBV5-1
CDR3aa: CASSIGTRSTDTQYF
CDR3nt: TGCGCCAGCAGCATCGGGACACGGAGCACAGATACGCAGTATTTT